One and the same sample provided the 24 T cell receptor beta chains below, sequenced in a study of T-cell reconstitution after alpha-beta-depleted transplantation in children. Preparation of the TCRbeta library used unique molecular identifiers. MiXCR, applied by TCRdb to the PCR reads, yields one record per CDR3 protein. Counted here are fewer than 350,000 distinct CDR3 sequences, 11% occurring once; the ten biggest clones make up roughly a quarter. The source material was peripheral blood, sampled 180 days after TCRalphabeta/CD19-depleted stem cell transplant. The receptors derive from a male patient between 2 and 10 years old who had a stem cell transplant for chronic granulomatous disease, so the T cells may come from the graft donor.

This clonotype was seen more than once but under ten times. V gene TRBV5-4 combines with J gene TRBJ2-3; weak D call: TRBD1 (6 bases). Deletions cut 2 bases from V and 6 bases from J, with 10 bases between. Germline lookup yields CDR1 SGHNT and CDR2 YYREEE (reference sequence). The CDR3 length is 13 residues. The CDR3 coding sequence is TGTGCCAGCAGCTTACAGGGTTTGGATACGCAGTATTTT. Translated, it gives CASSLQGLDTQYF.

This clonotype was counted only a few times. This sequence joins TRBV5-5 and TRBJ2-7; 7 nucleotides match TRBD1. The CDR3 extends over 17 amino acids. Germline CDR1 and CDR2: SGHKS and YYEKEE (reference sequence). Losses at the gene ends were 3 bases for V and 2 bases for J; bases not matched to a gene: 14. The CDR3 protein is CASSSPHSDRATYEQYF. The CDR3 DNA is TGTGCCAGCAGCTCACCGCATAGCGACAGGGCCACCTACGAGCAGTACTTC.

This clonotype has ten or more counts. V is TRBV29-1 and J is TRBJ1-1; D not resolved. V shed 4 bases and J shed 3 bases, with 9 bases lying between them. The CDR3 is 12 amino acids. The V gene's germline CDR1 is SQVTM and CDR2 ANQGSEA. CDR3 sequence (DNA): TGCAGCGTTGTTGGGTTTTACACTGAAGCTTTCTTT. Its protein product is CSVVGFYTEAFF.

The genes are TRBV7-9 and TRBJ1-4; perhaps TRBD1 as D (5 bases). Germline values: CDR1 SEHNR, CDR2 FQNEAQ (reference sequence). V was trimmed by 7 bases and J by 8 bases, leaving 17 bases between them. The CDR3 loop spans 14 amino acids. The CDR3 loop reads CASTLEYEGEKLFF. CDR3 coding DNA: TGTGCCAGCACCCTTGAGTACGAGGGGGAAAAACTGTTTTTT.

This clonotype was seen ten or more times. Here the CDR3 reads CASSLGTTSADTQYF. DNA for the CDR3: TGCGCCAGCAGCTTGGGAACGACTAGCGCAGATACGCAGTATTTT. The rearrangement joins TRBV5-1 to TRBJ2-3; TRBD2 matches at 8 bases. The CDR3 is made up of 15 amino acids. CDR1 SGHRS and CDR2 YFSETQ come from the germline V gene. V trimming: 0 bases; J trimming: 4 bases; junction bases outside the gene matches: 4.

About this clonotype itself: A read error may explain this, as a much larger clone is one base away. The J gene is TRBJ1-6, the V gene TRBV20-1; no firm D call. The germline CDR1 and CDR2 sequences are DFQATT and SNEGSKA (reference sequence). The CDR3 runs 14 residues. Trimming cost V 6 bases and J 11 bases, with 20 bases left between them. This CDR3 is CSAQRRVSDAPLHF. The CDR3 DNA reads TGCAGTGCCCAAAGGCGGGTCTCCGATGCACCCCTCCACTTT.

In this sample, this clonotype turned up a few times. The chain is built from TRBV12-3 or TRBV12-4 and TRBJ2-1, with 15 bases identical to TRBD2. CDR3 length equals 16 residues. Trimming removed 3 bases from V and 5 bases from J; junction bases left unmatched: 2. The DNA for the CDR3 is TGTGCCAGCAGTTTCGGACTAGCGGGGGGGGACAATGAGCAGTTCTTC. Residues: CASSFGLAGGDNEQFF.

With respect to this clonotype: This may be a read error: a much more frequent sequence differs by one nucleotide. This sequence joins TRBV18 and TRBJ2-7, with 14 positions matching TRBD2. Germline CDR1 and CDR2: KGHSH and LQKENI. The CDR3 totals 17 residues. With 1 base clipped from V and 11 bases from J, the junction kept 13 bases outside the gene matches. CDR3 sequence: CASSPQPGLAGEGEEYF. DNA for the CDR3: TGTGCCAGCTCACCACAACCGGGACTAGCGGGAGAAGGAGAGGAGTACTTC.

V usage is TRBV12-3 or TRBV12-4 and J usage is TRBJ2-5; D may be TRBD2 (6 bases). V was pared by 5 bases and J by 3 bases, with 13 bases between. This CDR3 has 14 residues. The CDR3 loop reads CASSPHTGEETQYF. For the CDR3, the DNA is TGTGCCAGCAGTCCCCACACGGGGGAAGAGACCCAGTACTTC.

This clonotype has a count of ten or more. The chain recombines TRBV7-8 with TRBJ2-7; 7 nucleotides match TRBD2. There are 17 residues in the CDR3. Germline V gene lookup returns CDR1 SGHVS and CDR2 FQNEAQ. V lost 5 bases and J lost 3; bases outside the gene matches: 16. As DNA, the CDR3 is TGTGCCAGCAGCGAGTCGGTCGTAGCGGGCCGCGGCTACGAGCAGTACTTC. It is translated as CASSESVVAGRGYEQYF.

In this sample, this clonotype turned up many times. The chain has TRBV12-3 or TRBV12-4 and TRBJ2-3; maybe TRBD1 (5 bases). V dropped 3 bases and J dropped 2 bases, with 12 bases sitting between them. There are 15 residues in the CDR3. CDR3 coding DNA: TGTGCCAGCAGTTTCGGCAGGGCCTACACAGATACGCAGTATTTT. It codes for CASSFGRAYTDTQYF.

In its sample, this clonotype was seen many times. The V call is TRBV4-1, the J call TRBJ2-1; 9 nucleotides agree with TRBD1. V lost 0 bases and J lost 4; bases outside the gene matches: 7. The CDR3 is made up of 17 amino acids. Germline V gives CDR1 MGHRA, CDR2 YSYEKL. DNA for the CDR3: TGCGCCAGCAGCCAAGAGGGGTACGGGACAGGGTACAATGAGCAGTTCTTC. Translated: CASSQEGYGTGYNEQFF.

A note on this clonotype: A much larger clone differs by one base, so this may be a read error. Because it lacks the conserved phenylalanine or tryptophan at the end, this CDR3 is likely a read error. The genes are TRBV11-2 and TRBJ1-3, with D unclear. CDR3 size: 14 residues. V dropped 4 bases and J dropped 4 bases, with 11 bases sitting between them. Looked up from germline, CDR1 is SGHAT and CDR2 is FQNNGV. The CDR3 DNA reads TGTGCCAGCAGCTACAACGTCGGGGGAAACACCATATATGTT. It specifies CASSYNVGGNTIYV.

Remarks on this clonotype: A much larger clone lies a single base off, so this may be a read error. V and J are TRBV10-3 and TRBJ2-7, with D uncertain. CDR3 length: 14 residues. Germline CDR1 ENHRY, CDR2 SYGVKD. Trimming stripped 8 bases from V and 5 bases from J, with 19 bases between. CDR3 nucleotides: TGTGCCATCGCTCAGTCCGCACTTGGCAACGAGCAGTACTTC. Translating it yields CAIAQSALGNEQYF.

The chain recombines TRBV28 with TRBJ2-7; the match to TRBD1 covers 8 bases. V dropped 6 bases and J dropped 2; count of bases not matched to a gene: 9. Per germline, CDR1 MDHEN and CDR2 SYDVKM. The CDR3 is 15 residues long. CDR3: CASRYTGTGTYEQYF. The CDR3 region has the DNA TGTGCCAGCAGATATACCGGGACAGGCACCTACGAGCAGTACTTC. Complete variable domain (other parts from reference TRBV28 and TRBJ2-7): DVKVTQSSRYLVKRTGEKVFLECVQDMDHENMFWYRQDPGLGLRLIYFSYDVKMKEKGDIPEGYSVSREKKERFSLILESASTNQTSMYLCASRYTGTGTYEQYFGPGTRLTVT.

This clonotype was seen ten or more times. The rearrangement links TRBV12-3 or TRBV12-4 to TRBJ2-7, with D possibly TRBD2 on 7 matching bases. V gave up 2 bases and J gave up 5 bases, with 19 bases separating them. The CDR3 length is 16 residues. This CDR3 reads CASSLPEAGRGHEQYF. The CDR3 DNA sequence: TGTGCCAGCAGTTTACCGGAAGCGGGACGGGGGCACGAGCAGTACTTC.

Concerning this clonotype: This sequence may be a read error, since a much larger clone differs from it by one base. The chain joins TRBV28 to TRBJ1-5, with 8 bases matching TRBD1. Germline V gives CDR1 MDHEN, CDR2 SYDVKM. The CDR3 has 17 residues. CDR3 loop: CASSLLAGGERTQPQPF. In nucleotides, the CDR3 is TGTGCCAGCAGTTTATTAGCAGGGGGCGAACGGACACAGCCCCAGCCTTTT.

There are many counts of this clonotype. The rearrangement uses TRBV27 and TRBJ1-6; perhaps TRBD1 as D (6 bases). The CDR3 has 16 residues. The V gene's germline CDR1 is MNHEY and CDR2 SMNVEV (reference sequence). V was clipped by 6 bases and J by 3 bases, with 15 bases between them. The CDR3 protein is CASRRSGANYNSPLHF. DNA of the CDR3: TGTGCCAGCAGGAGGTCAGGGGCCAACTATAATTCACCCCTCCACTTT.

This clonotype was observed at least ten times. This chain joins TRBV5-1 and TRBJ2-7; D is perhaps TRBD2 (5 bases). The V end lost 1 base, the J end lost 5 bases, and 19 bases lay between the germline ends. This CDR3 is 16 amino acids long. Germline CDR1 is SGHRS and CDR2 is YFSETQ. CDR3 residues: CASSLRVSGSLDEQYF. The CDR3 region has the DNA TGCGCCAGCAGCTTGAGGGTATCGGGGTCGTTGGACGAGCAGTACTTC. Full variable domain (outside the CDR3, taken from reference TRBV5-1 and TRBJ2-7): KAGVTQTPRYLIKTRGQQVTLSCSPISGHRSVSWYQQTPGQGLQFLFEYFSETQRNKGNFPGRFSGRQFSNSRSEMNVSTLELGDSALYLCASSLRVSGSLDEQYFGPGTRLTVT.

This clonotype was seen repeatedly, ten times or more. The chain combines TRBV29-1 with TRBJ2-7; 7 nucleotides agree with TRBD2. Germline loops: CDR1 SQVTM, CDR2 ANQGSEA. V gave up 3 bases and J gave up 1 base; unmatched junction bases: 3. The CDR3 is made up of 13 amino acids. CDR3 bases: TGCAGCGTTGAGGACGGGAGGTCCTACGAGCAGTACTTC. This translates into CSVEDGRSYEQYF.

This clonotype was seen many times. The chain joins TRBV5-1 to TRBJ2-5; D not certain. Germline V gene data show CDR1 as SGHRS and CDR2 as YFSETQ. The CDR3 is 15 amino acids. The V and J ends lost 0 bases and 4 bases respectively, with 13 bases between them. Here the CDR3 reads CASSLGPTGGETQYF. The CDR3 DNA is TGCGCCAGCAGCTTGGGTCCTACGGGTGGAGAGACCCAGTACTTC.

This clonotype was picked up a small number of times. The CDR3 region has the DNA TGTGCCAGCAGTTTATCCGACCTCTACTCCTACAATGAGCAGTTCTTC. It is translated as CASSLSDLYSYNEQFF. The V and J genes are TRBV28 and TRBJ2-1; D gene uncertain. CDR1 MDHEN and CDR2 SYDVKM come from the germline V gene. CDR3 size: 16 residues. With 1 base removed from V and 0 bases from J, the gap between germline ends came to 10 bases. The variable domain in full, with the rest retrieved from reference TRBV28 and TRBJ2-1, is DVKVTQSSRYLVKRTGEKVFLECVQDMDHENMFWYRQDPGLGLRLIYFSYDVKMKEKGDIPEGYSVSREKKERFSLILESASTNQTSMYLCASSLSDLYSYNEQFFGPGTRLTVL.

This clonotype was seen repeatedly, ten times or more. The chain uses TRBV11-1 and TRBJ2-2; D not resolved. Germline V CDR1 and CDR2: SGHAT, FQDESV (reference sequence). The ends were cut back, 3 bases at V and 2 bases at J, with 19 bases in the middle. The CDR3 loop spans 18 amino acids. The CDR3: CASSFLAPRNPNTGELFF. CDR3 DNA sequence: TGTGCCAGCAGCTTCTTGGCCCCCCGCAACCCCAACACCGGGGAGCTGTTTTTT.

This clonotype was seen repeatedly, ten times or more. The rearrangement uses TRBV3-1 and TRBJ2-7; 8 positions match TRBD1. Trimming took 4 bases from V and 2 from J; bases not matched to a gene: 4. Germline V gene sequence: CDR1 LGHDT, CDR2 YNNKEL (reference sequence). CDR3 length: 14 amino acids. CDR3 region: CASSPRDRPYEQYF. The DNA for the CDR3 is TGTGCCAGCAGCCCTCGGGACAGGCCCTACGAGCAGTACTTC.